The present TCR beta chain was sequenced within a study of T cells in Graves' hyperthyroidism and ophthalmopathy. Trimming left V 5 bases short and J 11 bases short, with 15 bases between. This CDR3 is 12 amino acids long. Amplified regions were TCR beta CDR3 sequences from RNA transcripts. The HTBI primer set drove a first-round RT-PCR of the TCR CDR3. TCRdb used MiXCR to reprocess the multiplex PCR reads, holding one entry per CDR3 protein. The table includes some 560,000 distinct CDR3 sequences, 13% to 15% detected once. The sequence was obtained from a woman aged 40-49 years with Graves' hyperthyroidism. Sequencing used blood. This sequence joins TRBV12-3 or TRBV12-4 and TRBJ1-1, with unresolved D. The CDR3 DNA reads as TGTGCCAGCAGTCCAACGAGTTTAGAGGCTTTCTTT. This translates into CASSPTSLEAFF.